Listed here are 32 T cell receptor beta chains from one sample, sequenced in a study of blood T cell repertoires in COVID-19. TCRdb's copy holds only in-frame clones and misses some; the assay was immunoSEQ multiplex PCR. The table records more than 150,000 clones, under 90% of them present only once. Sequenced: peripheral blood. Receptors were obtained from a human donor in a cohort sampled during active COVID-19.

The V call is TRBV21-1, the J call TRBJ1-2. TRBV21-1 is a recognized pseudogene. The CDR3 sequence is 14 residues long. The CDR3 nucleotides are TGTGCCAGCAGCAAAGTCGGGGGGCACTATGGCTACACCTTC. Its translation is CASSKVGGHYGYTF.

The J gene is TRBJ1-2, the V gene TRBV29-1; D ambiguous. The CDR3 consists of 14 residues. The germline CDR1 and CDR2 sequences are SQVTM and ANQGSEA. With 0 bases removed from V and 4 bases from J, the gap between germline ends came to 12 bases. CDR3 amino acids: CSVEDFRGPYGYTF. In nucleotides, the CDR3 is TGCAGCGTTGAAGATTTTAGAGGGCCCTATGGCTACACCTTC.

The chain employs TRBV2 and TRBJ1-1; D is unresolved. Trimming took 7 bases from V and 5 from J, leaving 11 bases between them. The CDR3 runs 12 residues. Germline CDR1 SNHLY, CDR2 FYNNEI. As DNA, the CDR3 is TGTGCCAGCAAGTTTGAGGAGACTGAAGCTTTCTTT. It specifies CASKFEETEAFF. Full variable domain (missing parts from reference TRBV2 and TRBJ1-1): EPEVTQTPSHQVTQMGQEVILRCVPISNHLYFYWYRQILGQKVEFLVSFYNNEISEKSEIFDDQFSVERPDGSNFTLKIRSTKLEDSAMYFCASKFEETEAFFGQGTRLTVV.

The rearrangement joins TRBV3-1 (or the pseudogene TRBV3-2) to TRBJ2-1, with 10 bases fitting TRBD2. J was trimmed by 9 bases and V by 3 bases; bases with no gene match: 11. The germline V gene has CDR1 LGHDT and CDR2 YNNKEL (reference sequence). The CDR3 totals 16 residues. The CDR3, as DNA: TGTGCCAGCAGCCATGCTAGCGGGGGCCTAGACGGTGAGCAGTTCTTC. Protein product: CASSHASGGLDGEQFF.

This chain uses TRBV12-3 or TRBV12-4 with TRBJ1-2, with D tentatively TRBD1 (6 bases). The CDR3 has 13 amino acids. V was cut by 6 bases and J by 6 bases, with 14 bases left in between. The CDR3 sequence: CASSLPGADGYTF. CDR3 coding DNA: TGTGCCAGCAGCCTCCCAGGGGCGGATGGCTACACCTTC.

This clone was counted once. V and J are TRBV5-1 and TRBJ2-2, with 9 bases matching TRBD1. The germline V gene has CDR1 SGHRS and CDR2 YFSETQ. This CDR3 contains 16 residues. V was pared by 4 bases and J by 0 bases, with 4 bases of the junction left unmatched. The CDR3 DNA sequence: TGCGCCAGCAGCCCGGGACAGGGCGCGAACACCGGGGAGCTGTTTTTT. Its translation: CASSPGQGANTGELFF.

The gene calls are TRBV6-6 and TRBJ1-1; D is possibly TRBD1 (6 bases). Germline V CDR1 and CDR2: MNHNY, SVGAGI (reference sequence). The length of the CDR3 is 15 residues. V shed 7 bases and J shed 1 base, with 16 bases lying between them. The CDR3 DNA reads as TGTGCCAGCACTCAACTTACAGGGACGAACACTGAAGCTTTCTTT. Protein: CASTQLTGTNTEAFF.

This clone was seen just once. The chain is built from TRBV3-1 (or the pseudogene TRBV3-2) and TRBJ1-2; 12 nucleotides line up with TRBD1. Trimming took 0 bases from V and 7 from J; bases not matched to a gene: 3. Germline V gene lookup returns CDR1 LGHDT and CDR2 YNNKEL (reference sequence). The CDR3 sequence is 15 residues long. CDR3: CASSQEGQGAVGYTF. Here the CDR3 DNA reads TGTGCCAGCAGCCAAGAGGGACAGGGGGCGGTTGGCTACACCTTC.

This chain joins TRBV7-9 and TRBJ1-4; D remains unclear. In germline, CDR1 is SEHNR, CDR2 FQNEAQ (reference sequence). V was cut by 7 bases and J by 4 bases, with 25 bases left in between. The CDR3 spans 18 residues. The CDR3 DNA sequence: TGTGCCAGCATAGATTCGGAGGTGATACATCCGTATAATGAAAAACTGTTTTTT. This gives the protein CASIDSEVIHPYNEKLFF.

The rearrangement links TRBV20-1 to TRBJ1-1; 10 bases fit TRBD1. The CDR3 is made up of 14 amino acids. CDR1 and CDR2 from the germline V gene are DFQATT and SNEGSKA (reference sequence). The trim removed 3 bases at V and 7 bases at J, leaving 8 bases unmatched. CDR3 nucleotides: TGCAGTGCTAGTCCCGGGACAGGGGAGTTTGAAGCTTTCTTT. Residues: CSASPGTGEFEAFF.

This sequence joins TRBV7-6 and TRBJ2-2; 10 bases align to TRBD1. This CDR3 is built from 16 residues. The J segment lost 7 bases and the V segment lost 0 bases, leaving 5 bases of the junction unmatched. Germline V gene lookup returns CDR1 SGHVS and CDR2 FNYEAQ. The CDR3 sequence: CASSLARQGAGGELFF. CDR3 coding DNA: TGTGCCAGCAGCTTAGCCCGACAGGGGGCTGGCGGGGAGCTGTTTTTT.

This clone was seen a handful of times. CDR3 region: CASTSGTEAFF. CDR3 bases: TGCGCCAGCACGTCAGGGACTGAAGCTTTCTTT. This chain joins TRBV10-2 and TRBJ1-1; a possible D gene is TRBD1 (5 bases). CDR3 length: 11 residues. Trimming shortened V by 7 bases and J by 5 bases, and 8 bases separated the two germline ends. Germline values: CDR1 WSHSY, CDR2 SAAADI.

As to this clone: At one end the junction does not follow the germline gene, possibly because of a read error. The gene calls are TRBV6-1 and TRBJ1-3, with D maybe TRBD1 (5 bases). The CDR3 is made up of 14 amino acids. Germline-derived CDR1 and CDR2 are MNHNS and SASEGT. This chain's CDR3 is CASREGALGNTIYF. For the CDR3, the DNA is TGTGCCAGCAGGGAAGGGGCCCTAGGAAACACCATATATTTT.

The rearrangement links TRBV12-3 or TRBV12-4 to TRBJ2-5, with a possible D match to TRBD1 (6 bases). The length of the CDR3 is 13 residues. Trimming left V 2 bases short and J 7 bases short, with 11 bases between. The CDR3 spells CASSLRGYATQYF. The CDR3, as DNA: TGTGCCAGCAGTTTAAGGGGGTATGCGACCCAGTACTTC.

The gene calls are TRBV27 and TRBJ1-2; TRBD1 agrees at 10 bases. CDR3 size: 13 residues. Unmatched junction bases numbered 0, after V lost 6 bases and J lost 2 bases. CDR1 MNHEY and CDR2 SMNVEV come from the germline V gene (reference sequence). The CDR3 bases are TGTGCCAGCAGGGGACAGGGGAACTATGGCTACACCTTC. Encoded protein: CASRGQGNYGYTF.

The CDR3 spells CASSPPLGTGAGELFF. CDR3 coding DNA: TGTGCCAGCTCACCACCTCTCGGGACAGGGGCCGGGGAGCTGTTTTTT. The V and J genes are TRBV18 and TRBJ2-2; 10 bases match TRBD1. Trimming took 0 bases from V and 6 from J; bases not matched to a gene: 4. Germline CDR1 KGHSH, CDR2 LQKENI. The CDR3 length is 16 residues.

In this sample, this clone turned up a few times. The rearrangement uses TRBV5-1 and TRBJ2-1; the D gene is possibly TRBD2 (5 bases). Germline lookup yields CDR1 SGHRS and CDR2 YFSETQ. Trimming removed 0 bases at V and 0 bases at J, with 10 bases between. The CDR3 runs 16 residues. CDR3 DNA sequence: TGCGCCAGCAGCTTGGCCTCGGGAAGCTCCTACAATGAGCAGTTCTTC. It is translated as CASSLASGSSYNEQFF.

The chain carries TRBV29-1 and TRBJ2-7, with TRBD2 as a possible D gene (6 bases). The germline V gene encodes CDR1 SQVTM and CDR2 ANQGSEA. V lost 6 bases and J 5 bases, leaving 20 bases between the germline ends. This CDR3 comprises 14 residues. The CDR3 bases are TGCAGCGTCCGGGACTCGCACCTAGAGGACGAGCAGTACTTC. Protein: CSVRDSHLEDEQYF.

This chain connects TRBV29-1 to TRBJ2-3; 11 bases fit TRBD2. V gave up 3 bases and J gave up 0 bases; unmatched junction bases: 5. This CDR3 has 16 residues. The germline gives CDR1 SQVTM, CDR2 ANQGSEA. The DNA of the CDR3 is TGCAGCGTTGATGATGTAGCGGGGGGGAGCACAGATACGCAGTATTTT. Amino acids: CSVDDVAGGSTDTQYF.

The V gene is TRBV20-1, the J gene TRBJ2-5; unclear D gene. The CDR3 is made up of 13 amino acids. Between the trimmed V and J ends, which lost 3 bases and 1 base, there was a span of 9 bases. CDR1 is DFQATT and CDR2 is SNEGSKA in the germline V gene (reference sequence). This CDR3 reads CSASFGSQETQYF. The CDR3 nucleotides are TGCAGTGCTAGTTTTGGCTCCCAAGAGACCCAGTACTTC.

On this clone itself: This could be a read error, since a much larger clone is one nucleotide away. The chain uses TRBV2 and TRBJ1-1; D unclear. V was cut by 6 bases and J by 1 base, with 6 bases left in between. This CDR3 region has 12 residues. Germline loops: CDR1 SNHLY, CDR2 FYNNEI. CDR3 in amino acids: CASRGRNTEAFF. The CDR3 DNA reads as TGTGCCAGCAGGGGGAGGAACACTGAAGCTTTCTTT.

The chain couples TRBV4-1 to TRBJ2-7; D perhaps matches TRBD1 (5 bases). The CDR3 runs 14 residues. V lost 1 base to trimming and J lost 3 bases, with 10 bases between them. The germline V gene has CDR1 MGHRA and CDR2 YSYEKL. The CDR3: CASSQGIRDYEQYF. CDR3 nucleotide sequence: TGCGCCAGCAGCCAAGGGATCAGGGACTACGAGCAGTACTTC.

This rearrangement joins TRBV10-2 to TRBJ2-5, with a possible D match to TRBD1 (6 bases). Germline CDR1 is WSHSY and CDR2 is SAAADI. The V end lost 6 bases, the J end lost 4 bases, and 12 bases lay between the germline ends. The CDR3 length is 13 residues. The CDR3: CASSEDRRETQYF. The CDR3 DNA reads TGCGCCAGCAGCGAGGACAGACGAGAGACCCAGTACTTC.

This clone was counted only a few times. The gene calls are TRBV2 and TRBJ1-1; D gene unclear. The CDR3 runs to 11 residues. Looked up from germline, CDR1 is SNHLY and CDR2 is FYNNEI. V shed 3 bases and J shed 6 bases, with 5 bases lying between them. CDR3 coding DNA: TGTGCCAGCAGTGAGGCGGCTGAAGCTTTCTTT. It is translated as CASSEAAEAFF.

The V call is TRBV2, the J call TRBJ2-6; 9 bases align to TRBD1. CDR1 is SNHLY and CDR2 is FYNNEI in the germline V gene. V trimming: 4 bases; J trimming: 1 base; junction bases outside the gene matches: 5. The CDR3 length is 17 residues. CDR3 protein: CASSGDRVVSGANVLTF. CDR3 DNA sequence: TGTGCCAGCAGTGGGGACAGGGTGGTATCTGGGGCCAACGTCCTGACTTTC.

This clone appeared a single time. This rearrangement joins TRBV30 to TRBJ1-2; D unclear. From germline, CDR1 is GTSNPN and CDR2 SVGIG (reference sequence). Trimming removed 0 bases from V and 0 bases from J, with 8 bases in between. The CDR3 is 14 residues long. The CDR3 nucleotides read TGTGCCTGGAGTGTACGTAGCACTAACTATGGCTACACCTTC. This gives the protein CAWSVRSTNYGYTF.

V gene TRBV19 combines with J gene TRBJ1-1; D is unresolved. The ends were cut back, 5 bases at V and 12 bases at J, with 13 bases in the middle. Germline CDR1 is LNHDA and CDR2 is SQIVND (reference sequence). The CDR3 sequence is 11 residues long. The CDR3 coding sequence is TGTGCCAGTAGTGGTACAGTCGAGCCTTTCTTT. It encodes CASSGTVEPFF.

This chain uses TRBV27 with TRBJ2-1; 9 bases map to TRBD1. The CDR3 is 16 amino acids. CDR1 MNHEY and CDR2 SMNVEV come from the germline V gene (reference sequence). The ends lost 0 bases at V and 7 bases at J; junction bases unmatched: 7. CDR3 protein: CASSLSVGQGFNEQFF. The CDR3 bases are TGTGCCAGCAGTTTATCTGTGGGACAGGGCTTTAATGAGCAGTTCTTC.

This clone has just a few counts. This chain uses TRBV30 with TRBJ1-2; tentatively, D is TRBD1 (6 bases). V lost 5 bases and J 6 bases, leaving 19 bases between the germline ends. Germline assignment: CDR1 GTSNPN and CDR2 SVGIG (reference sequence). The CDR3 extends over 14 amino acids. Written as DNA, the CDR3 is TGTGCCTGGGGAGGGGGACAAACCCGTGATGGCTACACCTTC. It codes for CAWGGGQTRDGYTF.

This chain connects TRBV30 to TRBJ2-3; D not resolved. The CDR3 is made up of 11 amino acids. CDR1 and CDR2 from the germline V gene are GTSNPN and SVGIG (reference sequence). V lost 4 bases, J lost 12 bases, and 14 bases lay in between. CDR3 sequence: CAWNHYDIQYF. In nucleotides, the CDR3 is TGTGCCTGGAACCACTACGATATCCAGTATTTT. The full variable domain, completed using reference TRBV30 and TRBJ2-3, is SQTIHQWPATLVQPVGSPLSLECTVEGTSNPNLYWYRQAAGRGLQLLFYSVGIGQISSEVPQNLSASRPQDRQFILSSKKLLLSDSGFYLCAWNHYDIQYFGPGTRLTVL.

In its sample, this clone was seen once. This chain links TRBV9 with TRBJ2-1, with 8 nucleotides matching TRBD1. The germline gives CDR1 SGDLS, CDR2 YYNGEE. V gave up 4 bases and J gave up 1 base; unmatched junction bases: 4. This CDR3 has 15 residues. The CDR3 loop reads CASSPRDRSYNEQFF. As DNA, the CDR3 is TGTGCCAGCAGCCCCCGGGACAGGTCCTACAATGAGCAGTTCTTC.

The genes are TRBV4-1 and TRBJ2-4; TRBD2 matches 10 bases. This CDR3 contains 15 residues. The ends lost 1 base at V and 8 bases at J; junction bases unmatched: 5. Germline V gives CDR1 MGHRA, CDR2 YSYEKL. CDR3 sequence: CASSQVASGGDIQYF. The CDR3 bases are TGCGCCAGCAGCCAAGTGGCCAGCGGGGGGGACATTCAGTACTTC.